A single sample is the source of the 9 T cell receptor beta chains below, sequenced in a study of shared clonotypes between healthy human individuals. Assay: immunoSEQ multiplex PCR; the TCRdb copy retains only in-frame clones and omits some. The sample has 950,000 to 1,100,000 clones, around four fifths seen once. The source material was memory CD4+ T cells sorted from blood. The sample's subset: CD45RA-negative fraction. These receptors originate from a man aged 18 to 35 in good health.

This chain connects TRBV7-2 to TRBJ2-7; 8 bases are shared with TRBD2. The V and J ends lost 5 bases and 6 bases, in that order; junction bases with no gene match: 9. CDR3 size: 14 residues. Germline lookup yields CDR1 SGHTA and CDR2 FQGNSA. CDR3 protein: CASSQLGLVSEQYF. Written as DNA, the CDR3 is TGTGCCAGCAGCCAGTTGGGACTAGTTAGCGAGCAGTACTTC.

CDR3 residues: CASSLGPSSYNEQFF. The CDR3 region has the DNA TGTGCCAGCTCCCTGGGACCCAGCTCCTACAATGAGCAGTTCTTC. The genes are TRBV18 and TRBJ2-1; TRBD1 or TRBD2 may be the D gene (5 bases each). CDR3 size: 15 residues. From germline, CDR1 is KGHSH and CDR2 LQKENI. The V end lost 6 bases, the J end lost 0 bases, and 12 bases lay between the germline ends.

This sequence joins TRBV6-1 and TRBJ2-5; D not certain. The CDR3 spans 14 residues. The ends were cut back, 1 base at V and 6 bases at J, with 12 bases in the middle. CDR1 is MNHNS, CDR2 SASEGT, per germline. The CDR3 spells CASSEGLDGKTQYF. CDR3 nucleotide sequence: TGTGCCAGCAGTGAAGGTTTAGATGGGAAGACCCAGTACTTC.

This chain links TRBV5-8 with TRBJ2-4; TRBD1 matches at 9 bases. CDR1 and CDR2 from the germline V gene are SGHTS and YDEGEE. V was clipped by 5 bases and J by 3 bases; unmatched bases: 0. The CDR3 has 13 amino acids. The CDR3 spells CASRTGGKNIQYF. CDR3 nucleotides: TGTGCCAGCAGGACAGGGGGCAAAAACATTCAGTACTTC.

This clone has just a few counts. The chain couples TRBV27 to TRBJ2-7; 7 bases fit TRBD1. The junction had 7 bases not matched to a gene; V was cut back by 5 bases and J by 3 bases. The CDR3 covers 14 residues. Germline V gives CDR1 MNHEY, CDR2 SMNVEV (reference sequence). The CDR3 loop is CASSIRDRVYEQYF. The CDR3 nucleotides are TGTGCCAGCAGTATCCGGGACAGAGTCTACGAGCAGTACTTC.

Regarding this clone: A much larger clone lies one base from this, so it may be a read error. The sample carries other DNA sequences with the same CDR3. This chain uses TRBV5-4 with TRBJ2-5; TRBD2 matches 7 bases. Germline-derived CDR1 and CDR2 are SGHNT and YYREEE (reference sequence). J was trimmed by 5 bases and V by 0 bases; bases with no gene match: 1. The CDR3 loop spans 13 amino acids. The chain's CDR3 is CASSLGGGETQYF. The CDR3 DNA follows: TGTGCCAGCAGCTTGGGGGGAGGGGAGACCCAGTACTTC.

This sequence joins TRBV10-2 and TRBJ1-4, with D tentatively TRBD1 (6 bases). The CDR3 length is 14 residues. Looked up from germline, CDR1 is WSHSY and CDR2 is SAAADI. V lost 5 bases and J 5 bases, leaving 12 bases between the germline ends. CDR3 DNA sequence: TGCGCCAGCAGTTACAGGGCGGGAAATGAAAAACTGTTTTTT. Its translation: CASSYRAGNEKLFF.

This clone was seen only a few times. This sample includes further DNA sequences coding for the same CDR3. V usage is TRBV18 and J usage is TRBJ2-5; D unresolved. Germline V gene lookup returns CDR1 KGHSH and CDR2 LQKENI. The CDR3 sequence is 12 residues long. Trimming took 2 bases from V and 5 from J, leaving 6 bases between them. CDR3 coding DNA: TGTGCCAGCTCACCAAATGGGGAGACCCAGTACTTC. Its translation: CASSPNGETQYF.

Of note for this clone: A much larger clone sits a single nucleotide away, making a read error possible. The chain links TRBV9 to TRBJ1-1; D is perhaps TRBD1 (5 bases). The CDR3 consists of 13 residues. Germline CDR1 is SGDLS and CDR2 is YYNGEE. Trimming stripped 1 base from V and 1 base from J, with 5 bases between. CDR3 amino acids: CASSVQGNTEAFF. In DNA form, the CDR3 reads TGTGCCAGCAGCGTACAGGGGAACACTGAAGCTTTCTTT.